This section outlines one T cell receptor beta chain sequence together with its context. Its cognate antigen is unknown. The source of the sample is a study of cytomegalovirus exposure and HLA in healthy donors. Study-wide results and limits: As confirmed in vitro, a few CMV-associated chains were specific for CMV antigens. TCR clusters originating in the first cohort tended to co-occur in the roughly 130 validation repertoires, according to a later analysis. Researchers counted 164 TCR beta chains as cytomegalovirus-associated.

V shed 1 base and J shed 6 bases, with 7 bases lying between them. CDR1 is SGHTA and CDR2 is FQGTGA in the germline V gene. This CDR3 comprises 13 residues. The repertoire was sequenced with immunoSEQ multiplex PCR; TCRdb's copy has only in-frame clones and lacks some. The sample comprises about 200,000 clones, roughly 87% of which are singletons, and more than 1.5% rests with the top ten. This chain connects TRBV7-3 to TRBJ2-1, with a weak D call TRBD2 (6 bases). The material sequenced was PBMCs. The receptor was isolated from a woman between 18 and 29 years old in good health and CMV-seropositive. CDR3 protein: CASSLNGGNEQFF. The CDR3 DNA is TGTGCCAGCAGCTTAAACGGGGGCAATGAGCAGTTCTTC.